The present entry profiles one TCR beta chain with its context. This record belongs to a study of cytomegalovirus exposure and HLA in healthy donors. This PCR relied on a set of 60 Vbeta primers and 13 Jbeta primers. The repertoire was sequenced with immunoSEQ multiplex PCR; TCRdb's copy has only in-frame clones and lacks some. The table includes approximately 72,000 clones, over 70% detected once. The CDR3 consists of 15 residues. Trimming took 3 bases from V and 9 from J, leaving 18 bases between them. Germline V gene sequence: CDR1 MDHEN, CDR2 SYDVKM. The receptor comes from a male donor in good health and CMV-seropositive. The chain combines TRBV28 with TRBJ1-3; D uncertain. Sequencing was done on a sample of PBMCs. The CDR3 DNA reads TGTGCCAGCAGTTTTTTCTCCCGTCGTCTACCCACCATATATTTT. Translated: CASSFFSRRLPTIYF.